The 23 T cell receptor beta chains presented below share a single source sample, sequenced in a study of blood T cell repertoires in COVID-19. Libraries were prepared by immunoSEQ multiplex PCR; TCRdb keeps only in-frame clonotypes and omits some of them. The data contain approximately 190,000 clones, around 86% of them seen just once; the ten biggest clones take up over 4.5%. The sample taken for sequencing was peripheral blood. The receptors derive from a man at least 80 years old with acute or convalescent COVID-19.

This clone occurred once. The gene calls are TRBV5-4 and TRBJ1-1; D uncertain. This CDR3 spans 14 amino acids. V shed 0 bases and J shed 2 bases, with 8 bases lying between them. CDR1 and CDR2 from the germline V gene are SGHNT and YYREEE (reference sequence). As DNA, the CDR3 is TGTGCCAGCAGCTTGGATACAGCCAACACTGAAGCTTTCTTT. Its translation: CASSLDTANTEAFF. The variable domain in full, completed from reference TRBV5-4 and TRBJ1-1, reads ETGVTQSPTHLIKTRGQQVTLRCSSQSGHNTVSWYQQALGQGPQFIFQYYREEENGRGNFPPRFSGLQFPNYSSELNVNALELDDSALYLCASSLDTANTEAFFGQGTRLTVV.

The chain is built from TRBV5-6 and TRBJ1-2; a weak D match, TRBD1 (5 bases). The CDR3 is 14 residues long. In germline, CDR1 is SGHDT, CDR2 YYEEEE. Trimming shortened V by 0 bases and J by 7 bases, and 13 bases separated the two germline ends. The CDR3 is CASSLGLGGTGYTF. CDR3 DNA sequence: TGTGCCAGCAGCTTGGGTCTGGGAGGGACTGGCTACACCTTC.

This clone came up once. The chain employs TRBV7-2 and TRBJ2-2; D gene ambiguous. Germline V CDR1 and CDR2: SGHTA, FQGNSA. The germline V and J ends were trimmed by 0 bases and 7 bases, with 6 bases remaining between them. The CDR3 covers 13 residues. CDR3 coding DNA: TGTGCCAGCAGCTTAGCGGGCCGCGGGGAGCTGTTTTTT. Its translation is CASSLAGRGELFF.

The V gene is TRBV19, the J gene TRBJ2-2; tentatively, D is TRBD1 (7 bases). Germline V lookup: CDR1 LNHDA, CDR2 SQIVND (reference sequence). Deletions cut 5 bases from V and 7 bases from J, with 20 bases between. This CDR3 comprises 16 residues. The DNA of the CDR3 is TGTGCCAGTAGTGAGTGGTCAGGGGGGAAAAGCGGGGAGCTGTTTTTT. This encodes CASSEWSGGKSGELFF.

This clone was observed once. V usage is TRBV5-8 and J usage is TRBJ1-1; D uncertain. CDR1 SGHTS and CDR2 YDEGEE come from the germline V gene. V was pared by 7 bases and J by 4 bases, with 20 bases between. This CDR3 has 15 amino acids. In DNA form, the CDR3 reads TGTGCCAGCTTAGGACTCGGGTTAGGAGGCACTGAAGCTTTCTTT. Translated, it gives CASLGLGLGGTEAFF.

This chain links TRBV30 with TRBJ1-5; 9 positions agree with TRBD1. Losses at the gene ends were 3 bases for V and 6 bases for J; bases not matched to a gene: 3. The CDR3 sequence is 13 residues long. Germline lookup yields CDR1 GTSNPN and CDR2 SVGIG (reference sequence). CDR3 DNA: TGTGCCTGGAGCCGACAGGGGGTTCAGCCCCAGCATTTT. Residues: CAWSRQGVQPQHF. Filled out from reference TRBV30 and TRBJ1-5, the complete variable domain reads SQTIHQWPATLVQPVGSPLSLECTVEGTSNPNLYWYRQAAGRGLQLLFYSVGIGQISSEVPQNLSASRPQDRQFILSSKKLLLSDSGFYLCAWSRQGVQPQHFGDGTRLSIL.

This clone appeared a single time. At the DNA level, this CDR3 is encoded by other sequences in the same sample as well. The chain employs TRBV7-3 and TRBJ2-5, with 10 nucleotides matching TRBD1. After removal of 5 bases from V and 5 bases from J, the junction contained 2 bases not matched to a gene. The germline gives CDR1 SGHTA, CDR2 FQGTGA. CDR3 length: 13 amino acids. The CDR3 loop is CASSRDRGETQYF. The CDR3, as DNA: TGTGCCAGCAGCCGGGACAGGGGTGAGACCCAGTACTTC. Full variable domain (rest looked up from reference TRBV7-3 and TRBJ2-5): GAGVSQTPSNKVTEKGKYVELRCDPISGHTALYWYRQSLGQGPEFLIYFQGTGAADDSGLPNDRFFAVRPEGSVSTLKIQRTERGDSAVYLCASSRDRGETQYFGPGTRLLVL.

The V and J genes are TRBV7-9 and TRBJ2-1; D call uncertain. Germline CDR1 is SEHNR and CDR2 is FQNEAQ (reference sequence). The CDR3 runs to 17 residues. V was cut by 4 bases and J by 0 bases, with 16 bases left in between. CDR3 DNA sequence: TGTGCCAGCAGCTCCCATCGCGGTCAGAGCTCCTACAATGAGCAGTTCTTC. It is translated as CASSSHRGQSSYNEQFF.

The rearrangement links TRBV9 to TRBJ2-2; the match to TRBD1 covers 11 bases. J was trimmed by 7 bases and V by 4 bases; bases with no gene match: 6. The CDR3 is 15 amino acids. Germline V gene lookup returns CDR1 SGDLS and CDR2 YYNGEE. As DNA, the CDR3 is TGTGCCAGCAGCACCCGGACAGGGGGCATCGGGGAGCTGTTTTTT. It specifies CASSTRTGGIGELFF.

This sequence joins TRBV27 and TRBJ2-7; a possible D gene is TRBD2 (6 bases). The germline V gene has CDR1 MNHEY and CDR2 SMNVEV (reference sequence). V lost 7 bases to trimming and J lost 5 bases, with 15 bases between them. This CDR3 has 13 amino acids. CDR3 protein: CASTSPSGDEQYF. CDR3 nucleotide sequence: TGTGCCAGCACCTCGCCGTCGGGGGACGAGCAGTACTTC.

Concerning this clone itself: Other DNA sequences in this sample translate to the same CDR3. The genes are TRBV5-1 and TRBJ2-1; D ambiguous. The germline gives CDR1 SGHRS, CDR2 YFSETQ. The CDR3 is 15 amino acids. V lost 0 bases and J 0 bases, leaving 7 bases between the germline ends. The CDR3 here is CASSLGGSSYNEQFF. In nucleotides, the CDR3 is TGCGCCAGCAGCTTGGGCGGCAGCTCCTACAATGAGCAGTTCTTC.

V usage is TRBV3-1 (or the pseudogene TRBV3-2) and J usage is TRBJ1-3, with 8 bases aligning to TRBD1. The CDR3 is 15 residues long. Germline values: CDR1 LGHDT, CDR2 YNNKEL (reference sequence). V lost 4 bases, J lost 2 bases, and 4 bases stayed unmatched. The chain's CDR3 is CASSRGQGTGNTIYF. As DNA, the CDR3 is TGTGCCAGCAGCCGTGGACAGGGCACTGGAAACACCATATATTTT.

The chain uses TRBV7-3 and TRBJ2-2, with D perhaps TRBD1 (5 bases). Per the germline V gene, CDR1 is SGHTA and CDR2 is FQGTGA. The V end lost 5 bases, the J end lost 6 bases, and 10 bases lay between the germline ends. The CDR3 has 13 residues. The DNA of the CDR3 is TGTGCCAGCAGCAAGCAGGGTTCCGGGGAGCTGTTTTTT. Residues: CASSKQGSGELFF.

The chain has TRBV21-1 and TRBJ1-5; TRBD1 is taken as the D call from the table, unchecked against the DNA. TRBV21-1 corresponds to a pseudogene. The CDR3 has 17 residues. Written as DNA, the CDR3 is TGTGCCAGCAGCAACCAGGGACAGTTGGAGGGTAATCAGCCCCAGCATTTT. Its protein product is CASSNQGQLEGNQPQHF.

This rearrangement joins TRBV6-2 or TRBV6-3 to TRBJ2-1; 11 bases line up with TRBD1. The germline V gene has CDR1 MNHEY and CDR2 SVGEGT. V dropped 4 bases and J dropped 5; count of bases not matched to a gene: 7. The CDR3 has 16 residues. CDR3 sequence (DNA): TGTGCCAGCAGTTCACGAGGACAGGGGGCTGACAATGAGCAGTTCTTC. Residues: CASSSRGQGADNEQFF.

The chain is built from TRBV7-2 and TRBJ2-7; 8 bases fit TRBD2. V lost 2 bases to trimming and J lost 3 bases; unmatched junction nucleotides: 9. CDR1 and CDR2 (germline): SGHTA, FQGNSA. This CDR3 has 16 amino acids. The DNA for the CDR3 is TGTGCCAGCAGCTTAATGGTAGCGGGGTCCCTCTACGAGCAGTACGTC. Its protein product is CASSLMVAGSLYEQYV.

This chain links TRBV5-1 with TRBJ2-5, with 7 nucleotides matching TRBD2. The CDR3 contains 16 residues. The J segment lost 1 base and the V segment lost 1 base, leaving 7 bases of the junction unmatched. Looked up from germline, CDR1 is SGHRS and CDR2 is YFSETQ. CDR3 nucleotides: TGCGCCAGCAGCTTGATGGGGGGGGGTCTCCAAGAGACCCAGTACTTC. Amino acid sequence: CASSLMGGGLQETQYF.

The gene calls are TRBV19 and TRBJ2-1, with D possibly being TRBD2 (5 bases). V was trimmed by 7 bases and J by 3 bases, leaving 7 bases between them. This CDR3 contains 12 residues. Germline CDR1 reads LNHDA; CDR2 reads SQIVND (reference sequence). The CDR3 region is CASTGDYNEQFF. In nucleotides, the CDR3 is TGTGCCAGTACCGGGGACTACAATGAGCAGTTCTTC.

The chain joins TRBV28 to TRBJ2-7, with TRBD2 identical over 8 bases. This CDR3 comprises 14 residues. Germline V gene data show CDR1 as MDHEN and CDR2 as SYDVKM. V lost 2 bases, J lost 2 bases, and 2 bases stayed unmatched. The CDR3 protein is CASSLTSGPYEQYF. Written as DNA, the CDR3 is TGTGCCAGCAGTTTAACTAGCGGACCCTACGAGCAGTACTTC.

V and J are TRBV9 and TRBJ2-7, with 15 bases that match TRBD2. Germline lookup yields CDR1 SGDLS and CDR2 YYNGEE. The CDR3 is 18 amino acids. Trimming at V came to 0 bases and at J to 7 bases, leaving 11 bases not matched to a gene. As DNA, the CDR3 is TGTGCCAGCAGCGTAGGCCCTGGACTAGCGGGAGGGATTAATGAGCAGTACTTC. Translation: CASSVGPGLAGGINEQYF.

The genes are TRBV4-2 and TRBJ2-6; 8 nucleotides align to TRBD2. This CDR3 is 19 amino acids long. Looked up from germline, CDR1 is LGHNA and CDR2 is YNFKEQ. V lost 0 bases, J lost 0 bases, and 7 bases stayed unmatched. The CDR3 DNA follows: TGTGCCAGCAGCCAAGATGCCCTAGCGGGCTTCTCTGGGGCCAACGTCCTGACTTTC. Translating gives CASSQDALAGFSGANVLTF.

The gene calls are TRBV11-2 and TRBJ2-1; tentatively, D is TRBD2 (6 bases). The CDR3 contains 18 residues. Germline-derived CDR1 and CDR2 are SGHAT and FQNNGV. With 5 bases removed from V and 0 bases from J, the gap between germline ends came to 20 bases. The CDR3 is CASSLRGAARPSYNEQFF. CDR3 bases: TGTGCCAGCAGCCTCCGCGGGGCAGCCCGTCCCTCCTACAATGAGCAGTTCTTC.

The chain carries TRBV15 and TRBJ1-6; 7 bases align to TRBD1. J was trimmed by 10 bases and V by 0 bases; bases with no gene match: 12. Germline CDR1 is LNHNV and CDR2 is YYDKDF (reference sequence). This CDR3 is built from 17 residues. CDR3 in DNA: TGTGCCACCAGCAGAGATGGGTGGGGACAGTTACGGTCACCCCTCCACTTT. Translation: CATSRDGWGQLRSPLHF.